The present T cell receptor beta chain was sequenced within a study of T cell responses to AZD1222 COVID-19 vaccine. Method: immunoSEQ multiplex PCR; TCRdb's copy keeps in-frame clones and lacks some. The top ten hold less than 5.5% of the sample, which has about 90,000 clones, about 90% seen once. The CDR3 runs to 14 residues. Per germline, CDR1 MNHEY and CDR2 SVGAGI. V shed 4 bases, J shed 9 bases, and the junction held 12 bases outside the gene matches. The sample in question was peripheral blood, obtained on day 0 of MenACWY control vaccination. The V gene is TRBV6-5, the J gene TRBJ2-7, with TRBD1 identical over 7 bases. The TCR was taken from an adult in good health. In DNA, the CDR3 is TGTGCCAGCAGTTCCGGGACAGCCGGGTCGGCGCAGTACTTC. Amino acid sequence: CASSSGTAGSAQYF.